Each of the 13 T cell receptor beta chains below was sequenced from the same sample in a study of spatial heterogeneity in lung cancer. Time point denoted: sample taken at primary tumor resection. Researchers sequenced whole RNA taken from tumor, nontumor lung or frozen PBMC without sorting. TCRdb re-called the 5' RACE reads through MiXCR, storing one row per CDR3 protein. Among some 50,000 distinct CDR3 sequences listed, approximately 12% were seen once. The material was PBMCs, obtained at surgery. The receptors shown here come from a female donor with early-stage non-small cell lung cancer.

The chain joins TRBV27 to TRBJ1-1, with unresolved D. The germline CDR1 and CDR2 sequences are MNHEY and SMNVEV (reference sequence). This CDR3 spans 14 amino acids. Between the trimmed V and J ends, which lost 4 bases and 6 bases, there was a span of 15 bases. CDR3 region: CASSYRGLRAEAFF. CDR3 nucleotides: TGTGCCAGCAGTTACCGAGGGTTGAGGGCTGAAGCTTTCTTT.

The CDR3 bases are TGTGCCAGCCTCGGACAGAGCTCCTACAATGAGCAGTTCTTC. It encodes CASLGQSSYNEQFF. The V call is TRBV12-3 or TRBV12-4, the J call TRBJ2-1, with D perhaps TRBD1 (6 bases). CDR3 length: 14 residues. V was clipped by 8 bases and J by 0 bases, with 11 bases between them.

This chain connects TRBV19 to TRBJ2-1; D unresolved. Per germline, CDR1 LNHDA and CDR2 SQIVND (reference sequence). Trimming removed 2 bases from V and 0 bases from J, with 5 bases in between. The CDR3 is 14 amino acids. CDR3 loop: CASSIRASYNEQFF. The CDR3 nucleotides read TGTGCCAGTAGTATACGGGCCTCCTACAATGAGCAGTTCTTC.

This clonotype was observed at least ten times. V gene TRBV6-5 combines with J gene TRBJ1-2; D not resolved. Looked up from germline, CDR1 is MNHEY and CDR2 is SVGAGI. V was shortened by 6 bases and J by 0 bases, with 14 bases between the two germline ends. This CDR3 has 15 residues. The CDR3 is CASRERPIANYGYTF. CDR3 DNA: TGTGCCAGCAGAGAAAGACCGATAGCTAACTATGGCTACACCTTC.

This clonotype was seen only a few times. This rearrangement joins TRBV7-2 to TRBJ2-1; possibly TRBD2 for D (6 bases). V was clipped by 1 base and J by 6 bases, with 13 bases between them. Per germline, CDR1 SGHTA and CDR2 FQGNSA. The CDR3 spans 15 residues. CDR3 residues: CASSLDGGPSNEQFF. The CDR3 DNA is TGTGCCAGCAGCTTAGATGGAGGGCCCTCCAATGAGCAGTTCTTC. Full variable domain (remainder filled in from reference TRBV7-2 and TRBJ2-1): GAGVSQSPSNKVTEKGKDVELRCDPISGHTALYWYRQSLGQGLEFLIYFQGNSAPDKSGLPSDRFSAERTGGSVSTLTIQRTQQEDSAVYLCASSLDGGPSNEQFFGPGTRLTVL.

CDR3 bases: TGTGCCAGCAGCTCTACTTCGGTAAAAGAGACCCAGTACTTC. It is translated as CASSSTSVKETQYF. V and J are TRBV7-6 and TRBJ2-5, with unresolved D. The CDR3 loop spans 14 amino acids. Germline V gene sequence: CDR1 SGHVS, CDR2 FNYEAQ. With 4 bases removed from V and 3 bases from J, the gap between germline ends came to 12 bases.

The chain carries TRBV7-2 and TRBJ2-1, with D perhaps matching TRBD1 or TRBD2 (5 bases each). V gave up 1 base and J gave up 7 bases, with 11 bases separating them. This CDR3 comprises 14 residues. The V gene's germline CDR1 is SGHTA and CDR2 FQGNSA. CDR3 region: CASSLGGTSNEQFF. The DNA of the CDR3 is TGTGCCAGCAGCTTAGGGGGGACCTCGAATGAGCAGTTCTTC. Based on the CDR3 plus reference TRBV7-2 and TRBJ2-1, the full variable domain is GAGVSQSPSNKVTEKGKDVELRCDPISGHTALYWYRQSLGQGLEFLIYFQGNSAPDKSGLPSDRFSAERTGGSVSTLTIQRTQQEDSAVYLCASSLGGTSNEQFFGPGTRLTVL.

In its sample, this clonotype was seen many times. The J gene is TRBJ1-4, the V gene TRBV7-9; D is ambiguous. The CDR3 length is 17 residues. V was shortened by 1 base and J by 6 bases, with 18 bases between the two germline ends. Looked up from germline, CDR1 is SEHNR and CDR2 is FQNEAQ (reference sequence). In DNA form, the CDR3 reads TGTGCCAGCAGCTTAGAAAGCCCCGGAACGGTTGATGAAAAACTGTTTTTT. Translation: CASSLESPGTVDEKLFF. Variable domain in full (rest from reference TRBV7-9 and TRBJ1-4): DTGVSQNPRHKITKRGQNVTFRCDPISEHNRLYWYRQTLGQGPEFLTYFQNEAQLEKSRLLSDRFSAERPKGSFSTLEIQRTEQGDSAMYLCASSLESPGTVDEKLFFGSGTQLSVL.

This clonotype came up once. This may arise from a read error, as a much more abundant clone is one base away. The chain carries TRBV27 and TRBJ1-5; D is undetermined. The CDR3 runs 14 residues. Germline-derived CDR1 and CDR2 are MNHEY and SMNVEV (reference sequence). The CDR3 bases are TGTGCCAGCAGTCCAAACGGTATCAATCAGCCCCCGCATTTT. Translation: CASSPNGINQPPHF.

This clonotype was observed a handful of times. For the CDR3, the DNA is TGCAGCGGACGCAGGGACCCATTTTCACCCCTCCACTTT. This gives the protein CSGRRDPFSPLHF. The genes are TRBV29-1 and TRBJ1-6; maybe TRBD1 (5 bases). Trimming left V 7 bases short and J 9 bases short, with 16 bases between. The germline CDR1 and CDR2 sequences are SQVTM and ANQGSEA. The CDR3 length is 13 residues.

This clonotype was observed at least ten times. This sequence joins TRBV5-4 and TRBJ2-3, with TRBD2 matching 7 bases. The CDR3 is made up of 14 amino acids. Per the germline V gene, CDR1 is SGHNT and CDR2 is YYREEE (reference sequence). V lost 10 bases to trimming and J lost 0 bases; unmatched junction nucleotides: 8. DNA for the CDR3: TGTGCCTCCCGGGGGGAGCTTAGCACAGATACGCAGTATTTT. Its protein is CASRGELSTDTQYF.

The chain recombines TRBV5-1 with TRBJ2-1; no firm D call. This CDR3 is built from 14 residues. Trimming removed 3 bases from V and 3 bases from J, with 10 bases in between. Germline CDR1 SGHRS, CDR2 YFSETQ. The CDR3 here is CASSWTPGYNEQFF. The CDR3 DNA reads as TGCGCCAGCAGCTGGACCCCGGGCTACAATGAGCAGTTCTTC.

This clonotype was seen many times. V is TRBV3-1 and J is TRBJ2-4, with D uncertain. Looked up from germline, CDR1 is LGHDT and CDR2 is YNNKEL (reference sequence). The CDR3 length is 15 residues. Trimming cost V 2 bases and J 2 bases, with 10 bases left between them. This chain's CDR3 is CASSQTISSKNIQYF. The CDR3 DNA sequence: TGTGCCAGCAGCCAAACCATCTCCTCCAAAAACATTCAGTACTTC.